This T cell receptor (beta chain) was sequenced in a study of shared clonotypes between healthy human individuals (dated by TCRdb to the early 2020s). Study-wide context: The cohort comprised a couple of women and a few men aged 18 to 49 years. To increase sequencing depth and limit assay-specific biases, TCR repertoire library preparation and sequencing were carried out by different laboratories using diverse techniques. The study deeply sequenced blood TCR repertoires of five healthy adults to estimate repertoire size and the extent of clonotype sharing between individuals. Per donor, leukapheresis produced somewhere between about 0.94 and 8.9 billion PBMCs. For each donor, CD4 naive and CD4 memory were each run on three plates, CD8 naive on two plates, and CD8 memory on one plate.

Using the deep immunoSEQ assay, TCR CDR3 regions were amplified from genomic DNA by multiplex PCR. For each cell subset, the extracted genomic DNA was distributed evenly across all wells of several immunoSEQ 96-well plates, and each plate served as one replicate. For sorted subsets, approximately 0.2 ug of genomic DNA, equivalent to 25,000 to 30,000 T cell genomes, went into each replicate PCR. Purified libraries were measured with a Qubit 3.0 fluorometer, size-checked on a Bioanalyzer 2100, and measured again with the KAPA Library Quantification kit. A separate single-read 150-cycle Illumina NextSeq 550 flow cell was used to sequence each immunoSEQ 96-well plate. The paper's processing steps were these. Because the immunoSEQ output included only junctional sequences and no quality scores, the filtering could not be the same as the filtering used for full-length reads. Sequences were annotated with PyIR, a Python wrapper for IgBLAST v1.9, and V/J genes and CDR3 were assigned using IMGT germline references. Reads were filtered out if the reads had weak V/J assignments (E-value above 1e-6), no CDR3, stop codons, out-of-frame junctions, or ambiguous translated residues. V3J clonotypes were defined as sequences sharing an identical inferred V gene, J gene, and CDR3 amino acid sequence. To compute the percentage overlap between repertoires, the number of shared unique clonotypes was divided by the size of the smaller repertoire. Three approaches were used to assess repertoire richness: RTK rarefaction, the Chao1 estimator, and Recon v2.1 estimates of unobserved clonotypes. Generation probabilities were computed with OLGA for all TCRbeta clonotypes obtained by the gDNA method from a few donors. TCRdb obtained this table from immuneACCESS and retained in-frame rearrangements with V and J assigned. These tables miss some clones; where compared with another copy, unresolved V genes account for less than half of the shortfall, and the remainder is unexplained. The DNA was the basis for D and trimming; V, J and clone size are from that table. Within this sample are around 1 million clones, with approximately 76% of them counted one time only. The ten top clones hold approximately 1.5% of the sample.

Taken from cysteine to phenylalanine, the CDR3 has 13 residues. The read is trimmed to its CDR3 DNA, 39 bases read in frame from base 1. The germline V gene gives CDR1 as MNHNS and CDR2 as SASEGT. At the junction V is shortened by 3 bases and J by 8 bases, with 13 bases in between. Results the study describes overall, beyond this receptor: The genetic and exposure-history diversity represented was limited by the small number of donors. Estimated clonotype richness was generally larger for naive than for memory subsets. Only blood was sampled, and tissue TCR repertoires likely differ from those in blood. Pairwise subsampling led to the expectation that sequencing depth would affect the degree of clonotype sharing among donors. Compared with non-shared clonotypes, clonotypes shared by all four sorted-subset donors had higher generation probabilities. Rarefaction of sorted-subset datasets indicated incomplete sequencing despite the large sequencing depth. Across four donors, approximately 5% of naive CD4, roughly 3.3% of naive CD8, about 2% of memory CD4, and about 0.44% of memory CD8 clonotypes were shared.

The donors were healthy, HIV-negative adults with no recently reported acute infections or vaccinations. Only Caucasian adults living in Nashville, Tennessee, USA were represented among the donors. CD4+ T cells were enriched through magnetic negative selection, after which naive cells were positively selected on CD45RA and the remaining negative fraction served as the memory subset. After blood collection by leukapheresis, PBMCs were isolated using Ficoll-Histopaque density gradient centrifugation and then cryopreserved in the vapor phase of liquid nitrogen. Purity and quantity of every magnetically sorted T cell population were checked by analytical flow cytometry. Each sorted fraction had its genomic DNA isolated and then quantified by UV absorbance on a Nanodrop 2000c. In the case of this clone: Its antigen target is currently unknown. No qualities accompany the bases; no much larger clone lies one base away.

The rearrangement combines TRBV6-1 with TRBJ1-2, with TRBD1 tentatively as D gene (5 bases match). The source of this sequence is a young man in good health. The sample taken for sequencing was memory CD4+ T cells sorted from blood. Explained via the paper, the cell subset or site label denotes: CD45RA-negative fraction. The nucleotide sequence is given as TGTGCCAGCAGTGATGTTGGGGGGTGGGGCTACACCTTC. This sequence encodes CASSDVGGWGYTF.